This TCR beta chain derives from a study of monozygotic twins with inflammatory bowel disease. Whole-study results and caveats: Other individuals had fewer clonotypes in common with IBD patients than with healthy twins, especially with disease activity.

With eight separate reactions per sample, the authors made cDNA. Added by template switching were UMIs that each held a 6-nucleotide sample barcode. TCRalpha and TCRbeta cDNA was put through two nested PCRs of approximately 17 and 9 cycles. TCRdb reprocessed the 5' RACE reads and keeps a single row for each CDR3 protein, giving no DNA. This table lists over 200,000 distinct CDR3 sequences. As to this clonotype: Its antigen remains unknown.

The V gene's germline CDR1 is MRHNA and CDR2 SNTAGT. This CDR3 spans 15 amino acids. The chain links TRBV6-4 to TRBJ2-2. Input material: blood. This clonotype originated in a human donor with ulcerative colitis or Crohn's disease, or a healthy co-twin of an affected twin (not recorded which). CDR3 sequence: CATSSGTLNTGELFF.